This T cell receptor (beta chain) was profiled in a study of T cells after yellow fever vaccination (dated by TCRdb to between 2018 and 2021). The study in broad terms: Libraries from fractions with low cell numbers were prepared with the SMART-Seq v4 Ultra Low Input RNA kit. Two healthy male donors made up the cohort, one aged 18 to 29 years and the other aged 30 to 40 years. Blood was drawn at multiple timepoints before and after primary and secondary immunization, with bulk PBMC replicates and cell subsets isolated. To follow T-cell clones before and after primary and booster YFV17D yellow fever vaccination, bulk TCR alpha and beta repertoires were sequenced over time.

TCR cDNA was synthesized by 5'RACE template switching, through which a universal primer site and unique molecular identifiers were introduced. cDNA synthesis was primed from both the TCR alpha and TCR beta constant segments. Libraries were amplified in two PCR steps, with sample barcodes and sequencing adapters added in the second step. Libraries were sequenced on Illumina HiSeq 2500 (2x100 bp) or NovaSeq (2x150 bp). The study's own analysis went as follows. MIGEC was used to demultiplex reads and collapse the reads into UMI consensus sequences, and MiXCR was used for V(D)J alignment. Vaccine-responding clonotypes were defined with edgeR using replicate PBMC samples, requiring FDR below 0.01 and a log2 fold change above 5 up to day 15. CD4 or CD8 identity was assigned to each bulk clonotype according to whether the clonotype was present at higher abundance in the sequenced CD4 repertoire or the sequenced CD8 repertoire. TCRdb reran the public reads through fastp at Q25 and MiXCR, keeping productive beta chains. Rows with one shared CDR3 protein collapse into an entry with the most common genes and DNA. It is TCRdb's table, rather than the study itself, that gives the V and J calls and clone size. A total of about 550,000 distinct CDR3 sequences appear in this sample, under 25% of them only once. The ten largest clones add up to over 11% of the sample.

As to this clonotype: Its specific antigen is unknown. No clone much larger than this one lies a single base away; base qualities are absent.

General study outcomes and caveats: Because abundant contaminating clonotypes from the bulk population could be contained in FACS-sorted repertoires, computational filtering was required. Most clones expanded after primary vaccination were re-detected after the booster (just under 97% of CD4 and more than 70% of CD8), suggesting broad memory maintenance. A small fraction of clonotypes appeared in both the CD4 and CD8 compartments, likely as a result of convergent recombination. Because only a couple of donors were included in the study, the extent to which the findings can be generalized is limited. The secondary T-cell response was weaker than the primary response but faster, peaking on day 5 instead of day 15.

This sample's treatment or condition label indicates: live attenuated yellow fever vaccine strain. At every blood-draw timepoint, two biological replicates of bulk PBMCs were collected. PBMCs were isolated from peripheral blood using a standard Ficoll-Paque protocol. TriZol was used to extract RNA from bulk PBMCs, CD4 and CD8 fractions, and dextramer-positive and dextramer-negative fractions. This TCR was recovered from a man aged 25 to 40 who received the YFV17D yellow fever vaccine. This specimen was PBMCs, taken 15 days after the yellow fever booster vaccination.

The nucleotide sequence is given as TGTGCCAGCAGCCGGTTGGACACCGGGGAGCTGTTTTTT. Its product reads: CASSRLDTGELFF. The receptor chain draws on TRBV7-9 and TRBJ2-2; no D gene can be assigned with confidence. V drops 5 bases and J drops 3 bases, leaving 7 bases in between. The CDR3 spans 13 residues, from the cysteine through the phenylalanine. Of all the DNA, just the CDR3 is kept, 39 bases in frame from base 1. CDR1 SEHNR and CDR2 FQNEAQ were looked up in the germline V gene (reference sequence).